The clone carrying this TCR beta chain occurred many times. These data belong to a study of identical twins. The CDR3 has 15 amino acids. The V segment lost 3 bases and the J segment 10 bases; nucleotides outside the gene matches: 5. Template switching introduced a universal primer site, and the cDNA bore unique molecular identifiers. Using its own MiXCR run on the 5' RACE reads, TCRdb lists one record per CDR3 protein. The sample lists roughly 250,000 distinct CDR3 sequences, about 7% seen once, with 3% to 4% in the top ten. These data were also filed under a second study, of yellow fever vaccine responses in identical twins.

The material sequenced was memory (CD45RO+) T cells sorted from blood. J is TRBJ2-1 and V is TRBV12-3 or TRBV12-4, with TRBD2 matching over 14 bases. This clonotype was obtained from a woman younger than 30 in good health. The DNA of the CDR3 is TGTGCCAGCAGTTTGACTAGCGGGAGGGTTGGGGAGCAGTTCTTC. As protein: CASSLTSGRVGEQFF.